This TCR beta chain was captured by sequencing in a study of blood T cell repertoires in COVID-19. In the study overall: Samples of COVID-19 (acute and convalescent) were obtained from the United States, Italy and Spain.

Per the original methods: Amplifying reference gene primers gave estimates of nucleated cell counts. Sequencing was performed with immunoSEQ multiplex PCR; in TCRdb, only in-frame clones are kept and a portion is missing. V and J calls and clone size are as listed in that table; D and trimming were resolved from the DNA. The sample has approximately 140,000 clones, more than 80% seen once; the top ten hold approximately 6.5%. This CDR3 is 14 amino acids long. With V trimmed by 7 bases and J by 4 bases, 9 bases remained unmatched. Germline V gene sequence: CDR1 MNHEY, CDR2 SMNVEV (reference sequence).

The clonotype comes from a human donor in a cohort sampled during active COVID-19. Sequencing was carried out using peripheral blood. The chain uses TRBV27 and TRBJ1-1; 7 nucleotides match TRBD1. The CDR3 DNA reads TGTGCCAGCACAATGGGGGCAGGGGGCACTGAAGCTTTCTTT. Protein: CASTMGAGGTEAFF.